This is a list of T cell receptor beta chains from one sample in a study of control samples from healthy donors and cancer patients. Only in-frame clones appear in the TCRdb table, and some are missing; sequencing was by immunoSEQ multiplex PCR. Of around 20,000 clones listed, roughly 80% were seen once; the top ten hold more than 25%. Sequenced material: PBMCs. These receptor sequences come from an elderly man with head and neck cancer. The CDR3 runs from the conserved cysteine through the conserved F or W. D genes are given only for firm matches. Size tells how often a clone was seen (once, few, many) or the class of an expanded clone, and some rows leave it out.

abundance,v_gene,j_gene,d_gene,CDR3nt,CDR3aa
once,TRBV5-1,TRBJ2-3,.,TGCGCCAGCAGCCCCGCGGGCATGACAGATACGCAGTATTTT,CASSPAGMTDTQYF
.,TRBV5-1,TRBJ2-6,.,TGCGCCAGCAGCTTGGCCCGGGCTGGCTCTGGGGCCAACGTCCTGACTTTC,CASSLARAGSGANVLTF
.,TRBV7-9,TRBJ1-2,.,TGTGCCAGCAGCTTTTCGTGGCAGGAGAACTATGGCTACACCTTC,CASSFSWQENYGYTF
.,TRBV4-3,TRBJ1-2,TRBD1,TGCGCCAGCAGCCAAGATCCATACGTGGCCGGGACAGCAGGCTATGGCTACACCTTC,CASSQDPYVAGTAGYGYTF
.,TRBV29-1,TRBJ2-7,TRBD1,TGCAGCGTTGGGTCCGACAGGGGCTACGAGCAGTACTTC,CSVGSDRGYEQYF
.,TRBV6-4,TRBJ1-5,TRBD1,TGTGCCAGCAGTGAGAGACAGGGGGTGAGCAATCAGCCCCAGCATTTT,CASSERQGVSNQPQHF
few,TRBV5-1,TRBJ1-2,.,TGCGCCAGCAGCTTGGTGCGGGGCCCATCGGCCTATGGCTACACCTTC,CASSLVRGPSAYGYTF
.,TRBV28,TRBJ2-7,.,TGTGCCAGCAGTTTCGGAGCCTCCTACGAGCAGTACTTC,CASSFGASYEQYF
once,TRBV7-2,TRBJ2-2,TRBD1,TGTGCCAGCAGCTATGGGCGGGACAGGGAGGACGGGGAGCTGTTTTTT,CASSYGRDREDGELFF
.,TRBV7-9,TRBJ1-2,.,TGTGCCAGCAGCTCGGGGCCTAGAGGGGACTATGGCTACACCTTC,CASSSGPRGDYGYTF
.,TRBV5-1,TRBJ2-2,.,TGCGCCAGCAGCTTGCACCAGGGCGACACCGGGGAGCTGTTTTTT,CASSLHQGDTGELFF
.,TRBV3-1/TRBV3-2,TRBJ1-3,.,TGTGCCAGCAGCCCGCCCCTTTTAGGAGTACCCTCTGGAAACACCATATATTTT,CASSPPLLGVPSGNTIYF
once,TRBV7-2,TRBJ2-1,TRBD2,TGTGCCAGCAGCCGGACTAGCGGGAGCTACAATGAGCAGTTCTTC,CASSRTSGSYNEQFF
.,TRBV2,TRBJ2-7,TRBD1,TGTGCCAGCAGTAACACAGGGGTATACGAGCAGTACTTC,CASSNTGVYEQYF
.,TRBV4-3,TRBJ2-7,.,TGCGCCAGCAGCCAAGATTGGAAGGGGTACTACGAGCAGTACTTC,CASSQDWKGYYEQYF
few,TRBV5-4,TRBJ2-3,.,TGTGCCAGCAGCTCCTACCTCTTAGGAGCGCACACAGATACGCAGTATTTT,CASSSYLLGAHTDTQYF
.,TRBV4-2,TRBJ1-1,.,TGTGCCAGCAGTCCCCCCGGCCCCCAGAACACTGAAGCTTTCTTT,CASSPPGPQNTEAFF
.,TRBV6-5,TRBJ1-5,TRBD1,TGTGCCAGTAGTCCTACCGGACAGGGCCTTCAGCCCCAGCATTTT,CASSPTGQGLQPQHF